This T cell receptor beta chain was identified in a study of shared clonotypes between healthy human individuals. Whole-study context: For every donor, three CD4 naive, three CD4 memory, two CD8 naive and one CD8 memory plates were used.

Only in-frame clones appear in the TCRdb table, and some are missing; sequencing was by immunoSEQ multiplex PCR. The repertoire has 1.6 million or so clones, approximately 96% of them found once; the top ten carry 1% to 1.5%. The CDR3 spans 12 residues. Germline assignment: CDR1 GTSNPN and CDR2 SVGIG (reference sequence). V lost 0 bases and J 3 bases, leaving 5 bases between the germline ends. This chain links TRBV30 with TRBJ1-2; D call uncertain. Sequencing was performed on naive CD4+ T cells sorted from blood. As for subset: CD45RA+ positively selected. The origin of this receptor is a man under 40 in good health. In DNA form, the CDR3 reads TGTGCCTGGAGTGTACGTCACTATGGCTACACCTTC. Translating gives CAWSVRHYGYTF.